Shown below are 12 T cell receptor beta chains from a single sample sequenced in a study of molecular identifiers for immune sequencing clone quantification. TCRdb used MiXCR to reprocess the PCR reads, holding one entry per CDR3 protein. The sample lists 400,000 to 600,000 distinct CDR3 sequences, around 21% occurring once. The specimen sequenced was naive CD8+ T cells from blood, with Jurkat cell RNA spiked in. Subset noted: FACS-sorted CD8+CD4-CCR7+CD45RA+ naive T cells. Every receptor here comes from a human donor in good health. Some libraries in this study had Jurkat cell RNA spiked in.

In its sample, this clonotype was seen many times. J is TRBJ2-7 and V is TRBV7-8, with D perhaps being TRBD1 or TRBD2 (5 bases each). This CDR3 is 13 amino acids long. V lost 2 bases and J lost 7, with 12 bases in between. Looked up from germline, CDR1 is SGHVS and CDR2 is FQNEAQ. The CDR3 DNA is TGTGCCAGCAGCTTATTTGGGGGTGATGAGCAGTACTTC. Translating it yields CASSLFGGDEQYF.

This clonotype has just one count. This could be a read error, since a much larger clone is one nucleotide away. The chain employs TRBV11-2 and TRBJ2-3; possible D gene TRBD1, 6 bases. Germline CDR1 and CDR2: SGHAT and FQNNGV. The CDR3 runs 14 residues. DNA for the CDR3: TGTGCCAGCGGCTTCCGGGACAACACAGATACGCAGTATTTT. It encodes CASGFRDNTDTQYF.

This chain joins TRBV28 and TRBJ2-3; TRBD1 might be the D (6 bases). The CDR3 loop spans 18 amino acids. V lost 4 bases to trimming and J lost 1 base, with 21 bases between them. Per germline, CDR1 MDHEN and CDR2 SYDVKM. DNA of the CDR3: TGTGCCAGCAGTTCCCGACAGGTTTCCTATCGACGCACAGATACGCAGTATTTT. This encodes CASSSRQVSYRRTDTQYF.

In the case of this clonotype: An end of the junction differs from the germline gene, which may be a read error. This chain joins TRBV2 and TRBJ2-1; 9 bases fit TRBD1. Germline V gene sequence: CDR1 SNHLY, CDR2 FYNNEI. This CDR3 comprises 15 residues. Here the CDR3 reads CAGSDDRGAYNEQFF. In DNA, the CDR3 is TGTGCCGGCAGTGATGACAGGGGGGCCTACAATGAGCAGTTCTTC. Looking up the rest from reference TRBV2 and TRBJ2-1 gives the full variable domain: EPEVTQTPSHQVTQMGQEVILRCVPISNHLYFYWYRQILGQKVEFLVSFYNNEISEKSEIFDDQFSVERPDGSNFTLKIRSTKLEDSAMYFCAGSDDRGAYNEQFFGPGTRLTVL.

The gene calls are TRBV7-9 and TRBJ2-1; the D call may be TRBD1 or TRBD2 (6 bases each). The CDR3 covers 13 residues. V lost 5 bases and J 3 bases, leaving 8 bases between the germline ends. Germline V gene lookup returns CDR1 SEHNR and CDR2 FQNEAQ (reference sequence). The CDR3 nucleotides are TGTGCCAGCAGCGGGGGGCTCTACAATGAGCAGTTCTTC. Protein product: CASSGGLYNEQFF.

The rearrangement links TRBV6-6 to TRBJ2-1; 9 nucleotides match TRBD2. The CDR3 consists of 15 residues. V dropped 4 bases and J dropped 5; count of bases not matched to a gene: 6. Germline values: CDR1 MNHNY, CDR2 SVGAGI (reference sequence). The CDR3 here is CASSSSGGRNNEQFF. CDR3 nucleotide sequence: TGTGCCAGCAGTTCAAGCGGGGGGAGGAACAATGAGCAGTTCTTC.

This clonotype showed up just once. Just one base apart from a much larger clone, this may be a read error. The final CDR3 position lacks the conserved phenylalanine or tryptophan, pointing to a likely read error. CDR3 nucleotide sequence: TGTGCCTGGAGTGGAGGAGTTTCCTACGAGCAGTACTCC. Translating it yields CAWSGGVSYEQYS. The chain uses TRBV30 and TRBJ2-7, with D unresolved. Germline CDR1 and CDR2: GTSNPN and SVGIG (reference sequence). This CDR3 has 13 residues. The V gene lost 1 base and the J gene lost 1 base, with 8 bases spanning the gap.

The V and J genes are TRBV25-1 and TRBJ2-7; TRBD2 is a possible D gene (5 bases). Germline CDR1 reads MGHDK; CDR2 reads SYGVNS. The germline V and J ends were trimmed by 0 bases and 2 bases, with 11 bases remaining between them. The CDR3 contains 15 residues. For the CDR3, the DNA is TGTGCCAGCAGTGAATACGGCGGAGGCCCCTACGAGCAGTACTTC. It yields the protein CASSEYGGGPYEQYF.

A note on this clonotype: This sequence may be a read error, since a much larger clone differs from it by one base. This sequence joins TRBV6-2 or TRBV6-3 and TRBJ2-6; D is possibly TRBD1 (6 bases). The CDR3 spans 18 residues. Germline V lookup: CDR1 MNHEY, CDR2 SVGEGT. V was clipped by 5 bases and J by 0 bases, with 17 bases between them. Here the CDR3 DNA reads TGTGCCAGCAGTGAAGTACAGGGTCCCAGCTCTGGGGCCAACGTCCTGACTTTC. This encodes CASSEVQGPSSGANVLTF.

This clonotype has just a few counts. V is TRBV19 and J is TRBJ2-7, with D maybe TRBD1 (5 bases). In germline, CDR1 is LNHDA, CDR2 SQIVND (reference sequence). Trimming stripped 3 bases from V and 2 bases from J, with 14 bases between. This CDR3 comprises 15 residues. The chain's CDR3 is CASSMGQGIPYEQYF. The CDR3 DNA reads TGTGCCAGTAGTATGGGGCAGGGCATCCCCTACGAGCAGTACTTC.

The chain uses TRBV4-3 and TRBJ1-2; D is possibly TRBD1 (5 bases). Trimming left V 0 bases short and J 0 bases short, with 14 bases between. Germline CDR1 reads LGHNA; CDR2 reads YSLEER. CDR3 length: 17 amino acids. The CDR3 reads CASSQDGAGNPNYGYTF. CDR3 nucleotide sequence: TGCGCCAGCAGCCAAGATGGGGCAGGGAACCCTAACTATGGCTACACCTTC.

Worth noting for this clonotype: A much more abundant neighbour one base away suggests this may be a read error. This chain connects TRBV6-6 to TRBJ2-2; 8 bases match TRBD1. CDR1 is MNHNY, CDR2 SVGAGI, per germline (reference sequence). The CDR3 is made up of 14 amino acids. The CDR3 DNA reads TGTGCCAGCAGCCGACAGGGGCGGACCGAGGAGCTGTTTTTT. Protein product: CASSRQGRTEELFF.